The 22 T cell receptor beta chains listed next were all sequenced from one sample in a study of identical twins. TCRdb redid the calling of the 5' RACE reads with MiXCR, one entry per CDR3 protein. The sample yields 1.5 million to 2 million distinct CDR3 sequences, less than 40% seen once. Sequencing was carried out using cord blood. The receptors here all came from a newborn girl in good health.

The chain employs TRBV6-5 and TRBJ1-4; D remains ambiguous. Germline CDR1 and CDR2: MNHEY and SVGAGI. Trimming left V 5 bases short and J 5 bases short, with 15 bases between. This CDR3 spans 15 amino acids. CDR3 residues: CASSRNREANEKLFF. The CDR3 coding sequence is TGTGCCAGCAGTAGGAACAGAGAAGCGAATGAAAAACTGTTTTTT.

The V call is TRBV4-2, the J call TRBJ2-5; 8 bases agree with TRBD1. From germline, CDR1 is LGHNA and CDR2 YNFKEQ. V shed 1 base, J shed 5 bases, and the junction held 9 bases outside the gene matches. The CDR3 covers 16 residues. CDR3 sequence (DNA): TGTGCCAGCAGCCAAGCCGAAAGACAGGGGATCGAGACCCAGTACTTC. Its protein is CASSQAERQGIETQYF.

The V call is TRBV20-1, the J call TRBJ2-1, with 8 bases identical to TRBD1. Germline CDR1 DFQATT, CDR2 SNEGSKA (reference sequence). V was pared by 7 bases and J by 3 bases, with 11 bases of the junction left unmatched. The CDR3 totals 15 residues. CDR3 residues: CSVTAGDRLYNEQFF. The CDR3 DNA sequence: TGCAGTGTTACTGCCGGGGACAGGCTCTACAATGAGCAGTTCTTC.

In its sample, this clonotype was seen once. The rearrangement links TRBV20-1 to TRBJ2-1; a possible D gene is TRBD2 (6 bases). Deletions cut 6 bases from V and 4 bases from J, with 13 bases between. The CDR3 has 13 amino acids. Germline V gene sequence: CDR1 DFQATT, CDR2 SNEGSKA (reference sequence). CDR3 coding DNA: TGCAGTGCGCAACGGGACTTATACAATGAGCAGTTCTTC. Amino acids: CSAQRDLYNEQFF.

Many counts were recorded for this clonotype. This rearrangement joins TRBV7-2 to TRBJ2-4; 7 positions agree with TRBD1. This CDR3 contains 14 residues. V trimming: 9 bases; J trimming: 1 base; junction bases outside the gene matches: 6. Germline V gene data show CDR1 as SGHTA and CDR2 as FQGNSA. CDR3 DNA: TGTGCCAGTAGTATACAGGGGGCCAAAAACATTCAGTACTTC. Protein: CASSIQGAKNIQYF.

This chain joins TRBV27 and TRBJ1-5; maybe TRBD1 (6 bases). Germline assignment: CDR1 MNHEY and CDR2 SMNVEV (reference sequence). The V end lost 6 bases, the J end lost 5 bases, and 8 bases lay between the germline ends. The CDR3 is 12 residues long. CDR3 sequence: CASRQGHQPQHF. CDR3 bases: TGTGCCAGCAGGCAGGGGCATCAGCCCCAGCATTTT.

V is TRBV28 and J is TRBJ2-2, with 13 bases fitting TRBD2. Trimming removed 2 bases from V and 6 bases from J; junction bases left unmatched: 12. In germline, CDR1 is MDHEN, CDR2 SYDVKM. The CDR3 is 19 amino acids. CDR3: CASSLGTSGTRFRPGELFF. The DNA of the CDR3 is TGTGCCAGCAGTTTAGGGACTAGCGGGACCCGTTTTAGGCCCGGGGAGCTGTTTTTT.

Points on this clonotype: At one of its ends the junction is not consistent with the germline gene, which may arise from a read error. CDR3 residues: CANSPTTSGEQYF. The DNA for the CDR3 is TGTGCCAACAGTCCAACTACTTCGGGGGAACAGTACTTC. The chain is built from TRBV6-2 or TRBV6-3 and TRBJ2-7, with a weak D call TRBD2 (6 bases). The CDR3 contains 13 residues. From germline, CDR1 is MNHEY and CDR2 SVGEGT.

Concerning this clonotype itself: Being one base from a much bigger clone, this may be a read error. V gene TRBV12-3 or TRBV12-4 combines with J gene TRBJ2-3; D unclear. The V and J ends lost 2 bases and 10 bases respectively, with 4 bases between them. The CDR3 contains 10 residues. CDR3 loop: CASSLHAQYF. CDR3 in DNA: TGTGCCAGCAGTTTACATGCGCAGTATTTT.

This clonotype was detected only a few times. This rearrangement joins TRBV7-9 to TRBJ2-7, with D possibly being TRBD2 (6 bases). V lost 1 base and J lost 2, with 15 bases in between. Germline CDR1 reads SEHNR; CDR2 reads FQNEAQ (reference sequence). The CDR3 has 16 amino acids. The CDR3 loop reads CASSLGTGGVPYEQYF. Written as DNA, the CDR3 is TGTGCCAGCAGCTTAGGGACGGGCGGGGTCCCCTACGAGCAGTACTTC.

V and J are TRBV5-1 and TRBJ1-2; D gene ambiguous. Trimming left V 2 bases short and J 0 bases short, with 8 bases between. The germline V gene encodes CDR1 SGHRS and CDR2 YFSETQ. There are 14 residues in the CDR3. The CDR3 loop reads CASSFLAANYGYTF. The CDR3 nucleotides read TGCGCCAGCAGCTTTTTGGCAGCTAACTATGGCTACACCTTC. Combining the CDR3 with reference TRBV5-1 and TRBJ1-2 gives the whole variable domain KAGVTQTPRYLIKTRGQQVTLSCSPISGHRSVSWYQQTPGQGLQFLFEYFSETQRNKGNFPGRFSGRQFSNSRSEMNVSTLELGDSALYLCASSFLAANYGYTFGSGTRLTVV.

This clonotype was counted between two and nine times. This chain links TRBV4-2 with TRBJ2-1, with TRBD2 identical over 8 bases. Germline CDR1 and CDR2: LGHNA and YNFKEQ. This CDR3 contains 16 residues. After removal of 0 bases from V and 7 bases from J, the junction contained 8 bases not matched to a gene. The CDR3 reads CASSQDPAGVGNEQFF. The DNA for the CDR3 is TGTGCCAGCAGCCAAGATCCAGCGGGGGTAGGTAATGAGCAGTTCTTC.

The chain uses TRBV4-1 and TRBJ2-3; perhaps TRBD1 as D (5 bases). In germline, CDR1 is MGHRA, CDR2 YSYEKL. Trimming removed 5 bases at V and 2 bases at J, with 20 bases between. CDR3 length: 17 residues. CDR3 in amino acids: CASSARQREFFTDTQYF. For the CDR3, the DNA is TGCGCCAGCAGCGCCCGACAGCGAGAATTTTTCACAGATACGCAGTATTTT.

The chain links TRBV24-1 to TRBJ1-2; D not resolved. The CDR3 is 14 residues long. Germline V gives CDR1 KGHDR, CDR2 SFDVKD. The germline V and J ends were trimmed by 2 bases and 3 bases, with 9 bases remaining between them. Written as DNA, the CDR3 is TGTGCCACCAGTGATTCGGTAGGCTACTATGGCTACACCTTC. Its translation: CATSDSVGYYGYTF.

The chain joins TRBV25-1 to TRBJ2-1; D call uncertain. The V end was cut by 5 bases, the J end by 9 bases, with 8 bases between. The CDR3 spans 11 residues. Looked up from germline, CDR1 is MGHDK and CDR2 is SYGVNS. This CDR3 is CASSSFGEQFF. The DNA of the CDR3 is TGTGCCAGCAGTTCCTTCGGTGAGCAGTTCTTC. The full variable domain, rest sourced from reference TRBV25-1 and TRBJ2-1, is EADIYQTPRYLVIGTGKKITLECSQTMGHDKMYWYQQDPGMELHLIHYSYGVNSTEKGDLSSESTVSRIRTEHFPLTLESARPSHTSQYLCASSSFGEQFFGPGTRLTVL.

This clonotype was detected a few times. The chain employs TRBV7-6 and TRBJ2-7; the match to TRBD1 covers 7 bases. The CDR3 runs to 15 residues. After removal of 3 bases from V and 2 bases from J, the junction contained 7 bases not matched to a gene. Germline CDR1 SGHVS, CDR2 FNYEAQ. The CDR3 reads CASSLGQHPTYEQYF. CDR3 nucleotide sequence: TGTGCCAGCAGCTTGGGACAGCACCCGACCTACGAGCAGTACTTC.

The chain recombines TRBV27 with TRBJ2-7, with 11 bases aligning to TRBD1. The germline V gene encodes CDR1 MNHEY and CDR2 SMNVEV (reference sequence). The junction had 5 bases not matched to a gene; V was cut back by 0 bases and J by 4 bases. The CDR3 extends over 16 amino acids. This chain's CDR3 is CASSLSTGTGGYEQYF. DNA for the CDR3: TGTGCCAGCAGTTTATCGACCGGGACAGGGGGGTACGAGCAGTACTTC.

This chain's CDR3 is CASSLASWADLQETQYF. As DNA, the CDR3 is TGTGCCAGCAGCTTAGCGAGTTGGGCCGACCTCCAAGAGACCCAGTACTTC. This sequence joins TRBV7-2 and TRBJ2-5; no clear D gene. The CDR3 has 17 amino acids. Germline CDR1 and CDR2: SGHTA and FQGNSA. Trimming removed 0 bases from V and 1 base from J, with 15 bases in between.

The genes are TRBV6-1 and TRBJ1-1, with D maybe TRBD1 (5 bases). V shed 6 bases and J shed 10 bases, with 12 bases lying between them. The CDR3 extends over 11 amino acids. CDR1 MNHNS and CDR2 SASEGT come from the germline V gene. The CDR3 sequence is CASRNLGVAFF. The CDR3 DNA is TGTGCCAGCAGAAATTTGGGGGTAGCTTTCTTT.

The chain couples TRBV25-1 to TRBJ2-5, with D perhaps matching TRBD2 (6 bases). The CDR3 totals 14 residues. Looked up from germline, CDR1 is MGHDK and CDR2 is SYGVNS. Trimming removed 3 bases from V and 2 bases from J, with 10 bases in between. CDR3 residues: CASSDWGVQETQYF. As DNA, the CDR3 is TGTGCCAGCAGTGATTGGGGGGTTCAAGAGACCCAGTACTTC.

In the case of this clonotype: One base away lies a much larger clone, so this may be a sequencing read error. The J gene is TRBJ2-7, the V gene TRBV12-3 or TRBV12-4; 9 bases match TRBD2. This CDR3 contains 16 residues. DNA of the CDR3: TGTGCCGGCAGTTTAGTAGGAGCGGGGGGTTCCTACGAGCAGTACTTC. Translation: CAGSLVGAGGSYEQYF.

V gene TRBV4-2 combines with J gene TRBJ2-7; TRBD1 matches 9 bases. Trimming at V came to 3 bases and at J to 3 bases, leaving 12 bases not matched to a gene. CDR3 length equals 17 residues. Germline V CDR1 and CDR2: LGHNA, YNFKEQ. CDR3 sequence reads: CASSQGQGKGKNYEQYF. CDR3 nucleotide sequence: TGTGCCAGCAGCCAGGGACAGGGAAAGGGTAAGAACTACGAGCAGTACTTC.